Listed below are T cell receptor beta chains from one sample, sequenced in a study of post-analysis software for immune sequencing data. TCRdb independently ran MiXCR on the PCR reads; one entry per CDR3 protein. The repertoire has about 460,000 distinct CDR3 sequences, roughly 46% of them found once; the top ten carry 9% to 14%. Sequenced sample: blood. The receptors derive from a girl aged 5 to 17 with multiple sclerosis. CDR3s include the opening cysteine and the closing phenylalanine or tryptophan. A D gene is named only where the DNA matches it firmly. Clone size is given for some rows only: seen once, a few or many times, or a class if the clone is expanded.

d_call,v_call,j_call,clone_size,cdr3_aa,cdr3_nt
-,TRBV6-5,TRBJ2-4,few,CASSLSAENIQYF,TGTGCCAGCAGTCTCTCGGCCGAAAACATTCAGTACTTC
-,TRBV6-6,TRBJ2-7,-,CASSYGDLPGEQYF,TGTGCCAGCAGTTACGGGGACTTGCCGGGCGAGCAGTACTTC
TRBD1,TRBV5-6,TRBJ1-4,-,CASSFTGASGPREKLFF,TGTGCCAGCAGCTTTACAGGGGCCTCTGGCCCGCGTGAAAAACTGTTTTTT
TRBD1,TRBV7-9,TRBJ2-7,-,CASRGGQGGIDEQYF,TGTGCCAGCAGGGGGGGACAGGGAGGAATAGACGAGCAGTACTTC
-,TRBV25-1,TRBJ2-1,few,CASERDPGGEQFF,TGTGCCAGCGAAAGGGACCCAGGTGGTGAGCAGTTCTTC
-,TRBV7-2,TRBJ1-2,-,CASSFRDRSIYGYTF,TGTGCCAGCAGCTTCCGGGACCGCAGCATTTATGGCTACACCTTC
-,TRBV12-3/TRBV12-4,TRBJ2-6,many,CASSLSSGANVLTF,TGTGCCAGCAGTTTAAGCTCTGGGGCCAACGTCCTGACTTTC
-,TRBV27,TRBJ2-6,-,CASSSTSGANVLTF,TGTGCCAGCAGCTCGACCTCTGGGGCCAACGTCCTGACTTTC
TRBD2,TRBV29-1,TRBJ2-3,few,CSGCAGATDTQYF,TGCAGCGGCTGTGCGGGAGCGACAGATACGCAGTATTTT
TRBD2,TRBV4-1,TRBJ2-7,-,CASTVGTSGESEQYF,TGCGCCAGCACCGTAGGGACTAGCGGTGAGTCCGAGCAGTACTTC
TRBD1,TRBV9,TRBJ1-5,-,CASSPRAGGFGQPQHF,TGTGCCAGCAGCCCACGGGCAGGGGGCTTTGGACAGCCCCAGCATTTT
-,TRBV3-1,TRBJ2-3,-,CASSQGSGLSTDTQYF,TGTGCCAGCAGCCAAGGAAGCGGCCTCTCCACAGATACGCAGTATTTT
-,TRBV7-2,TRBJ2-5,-,CASSLAQDSETQYF,TGTGCCAGCAGCTTAGCGCAGGATTCAGAGACCCAGTACTTC
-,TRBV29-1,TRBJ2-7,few,CSARMGSYEQYF,TGCAGCGCACGGATGGGGAGCTACGAGCAGTACTTC
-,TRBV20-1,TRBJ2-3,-,CSARASSGTDTQYF,TGCAGTGCTAGAGCAAGTTCGGGCACAGATACGCAGTATTTT
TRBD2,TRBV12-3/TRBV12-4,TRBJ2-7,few,CASRLGTSGYEQYF,TGTGCCAGCAGGCTCGGGACTAGCGGTTACGAGCAGTACTTC
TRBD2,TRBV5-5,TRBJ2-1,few,CASSLGPAGVSEQFF,TGTGCCAGCAGCTTGGGCCCAGCGGGAGTATCTGAGCAGTTCTTC
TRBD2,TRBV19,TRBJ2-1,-,CASTRQGLAKNEQFF,TGTGCCAGTACCCGACAGGGACTAGCGAAGAATGAGCAGTTCTTC
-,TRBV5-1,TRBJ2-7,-,CASSPVGAISYEQYF,TGCGCCAGCAGCCCGGTGGGGGCGATCTCCTACGAGCAGTACTTC
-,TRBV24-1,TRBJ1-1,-,CATSGSRNHTEAFF,TGTGCCACCAGTGGGTCCAGGAATCACACTGAAGCTTTCTTT
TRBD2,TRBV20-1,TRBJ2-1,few,CSARGSSGLNEQFF,TGCAGTGCTAGGGGATCTAGCGGGCTCAATGAGCAGTTCTTC
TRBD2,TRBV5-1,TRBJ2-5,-,CASSPLAEETQYF,TGCGCCAGCAGCCCGCTAGCGGAAGAGACCCAGTACTTC
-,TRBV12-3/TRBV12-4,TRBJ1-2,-,CASSRALYGYTF,TGTGCCAGCAGCCGCGCCCTCTATGGCTACACCTTC
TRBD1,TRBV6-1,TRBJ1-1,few,CAGRATGVNTEAFF,TGTGCCGGCAGGGCAACAGGGGTGAACACTGAAGCTTTCTTT
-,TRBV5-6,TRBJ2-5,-,CASSPGYGETQYF,TGTGCCAGCAGCCCGGGGTACGGAGAGACCCAGTACTTC
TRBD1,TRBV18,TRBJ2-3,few,CASSPRDRSTDTQYF,TGTGCCAGCTCACCAAGGGACAGAAGCACAGATACGCAGTATTTT
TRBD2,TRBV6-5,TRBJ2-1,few,CASSYSTSINEQFF,TGTGCCAGCAGTTACTCGACTAGCATCAATGAGCAGTTCTTC
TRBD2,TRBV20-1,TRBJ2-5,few,CSASSGRASETQYF,TGCAGTGCCTCTAGCGGGAGGGCCTCAGAGACCCAGTACTTC
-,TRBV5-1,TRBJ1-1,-,CASSLGKTGALAEAFF,TGCGCCAGCAGCTTAGGGAAGACAGGAGCGTTGGCTGAAGCTTTCTTT
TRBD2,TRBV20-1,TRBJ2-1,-,CSARTSGRGVGEQFF,TGCAGTGCTAGGACTAGCGGGAGAGGAGTCGGTGAGCAGTTCTTC
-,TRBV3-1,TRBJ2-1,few,CASSQQGSLAYNEQFF,TGTGCCAGCAGCCAACAGGGATCACTCGCTTACAATGAGCAGTTCTTC
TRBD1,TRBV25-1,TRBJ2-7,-,CASNEFNGQGAYEQYF,TGTGCCAGCAATGAATTTAACGGACAGGGGGCCTACGAGCAGTACTTC
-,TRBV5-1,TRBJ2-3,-,CASSGDGRSTDTQYF,TGCGCCAGCAGCGGGGACGGCCGGAGCACAGATACGCAGTATTTT
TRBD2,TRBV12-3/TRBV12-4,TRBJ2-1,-,CASSFFREGLNEQFF,TGTGCCAGCAGTTTCTTTCGGGAGGGACTCAATGAGCAGTTCTTC
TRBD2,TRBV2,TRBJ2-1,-,CASTASGRDNEQFF,TGTGCCAGCACTGCTAGCGGGAGGGACAATGAGCAGTTCTTC
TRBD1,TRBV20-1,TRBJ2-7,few,CSARPRQGLTYEQYF,TGCAGTGCTCGCCCTCGACAGGGGCTAACCTACGAGCAGTACTTC